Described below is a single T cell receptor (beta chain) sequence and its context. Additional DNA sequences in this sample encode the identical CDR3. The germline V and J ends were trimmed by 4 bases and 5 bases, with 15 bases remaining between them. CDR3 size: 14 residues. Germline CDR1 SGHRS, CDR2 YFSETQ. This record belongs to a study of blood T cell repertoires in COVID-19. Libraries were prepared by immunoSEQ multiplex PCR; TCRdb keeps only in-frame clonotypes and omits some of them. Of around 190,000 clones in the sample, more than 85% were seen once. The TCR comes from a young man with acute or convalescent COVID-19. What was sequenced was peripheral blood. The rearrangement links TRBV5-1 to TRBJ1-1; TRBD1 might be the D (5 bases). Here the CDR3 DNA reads TGCGCCAGCAGCCTGGCGGGGGGAGGAACTGAAGCTTTCTTT. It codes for CASSLAGGGTEAFF. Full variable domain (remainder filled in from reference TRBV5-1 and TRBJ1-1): KAGVTQTPRYLIKTRGQQVTLSCSPISGHRSVSWYQQTPGQGLQFLFEYFSETQRNKGNFPGRFSGRQFSNSRSEMNVSTLELGDSALYLCASSLAGGGTEAFFGQGTRLTVV.